Below are 10 T cell receptor beta chains sequenced from a single sample in a study of blood T cell repertoires in COVID-19. Clones were read by immunoSEQ multiplex PCR, and TCRdb kept only the in-frame ones, dropping some. The sample contains approximately 210,000 clones, about nine tenths of which appear only once. Material for sequencing was PBMCs or T cells enriched from blood (not recorded which). These receptors were taken from a man younger than 40 in a cohort exposed to, infected with or recovered from COVID-19 (not recorded which).

The chain has TRBV5-1 and TRBJ2-1; 13 bases agree with TRBD2. V shed 5 bases, J shed 7 bases, and the junction held 6 bases outside the gene matches. CDR3 length equals 15 residues. The germline V gene has CDR1 SGHRS and CDR2 YFSETQ. The DNA for the CDR3 is TGCGCCAGCAGATGGACTAGCGGGAGTAGAAATGAGCAGTTCTTC. As protein: CASRWTSGSRNEQFF.

V gene TRBV18 combines with J gene TRBJ2-7, with 7 positions matching TRBD2. The length of the CDR3 is 18 residues. Germline trimming cut 3 bases from V and 1 base from J; bases unmatched to any gene: 15. Germline V CDR1 and CDR2: KGHSH, LQKENI. CDR3 DNA: TGTGCCAGCTCACCTCTGTCGATAACCGGGGGAGGGTCCTACGAGCAGTACTTC. This sequence encodes CASSPLSITGGGSYEQYF.

The V gene is TRBV5-1, the J gene TRBJ2-1, with TRBD2 matching 12 bases. The CDR3 has 15 residues. Germline V gene data show CDR1 as SGHRS and CDR2 as YFSETQ. The V segment lost 3 bases and the J segment 5 bases; nucleotides outside the gene matches: 3. CDR3 sequence: CASSSSGRGNNEQFF. The CDR3 DNA follows: TGCGCCAGCAGCTCTAGCGGGAGGGGGAACAATGAGCAGTTCTTC.

The chain is built from TRBV3-1 (or the pseudogene TRBV3-2) and TRBJ1-6; D is unresolved. This CDR3 is 18 amino acids long. Trimming shortened V by 1 base and J by 4 bases, and 17 bases separated the two germline ends. From germline, CDR1 is LGHDT and CDR2 YNNKEL (reference sequence). CDR3 DNA: TGTGCCAGCAGCCAAGGGGCCCCTTCGGCTATTTATAATTCACCCCTCCACTTT. It codes for CASSQGAPSAIYNSPLHF.

V usage is TRBV4-2 and J usage is TRBJ1-6, with 7 bases identical to TRBD1. J lost 9 bases, V lost 1 base, and 9 bases had no gene match. CDR3 length: 16 amino acids. Germline lookup yields CDR1 LGHNA and CDR2 YNFKEQ. Here the CDR3 DNA reads TGTGCCAGCAGCCAAGGAGACGGCAGGGGGGCTTCACCCCTCCACTTT. It is translated as CASSQGDGRGASPLHF.

CDR3 protein: CASSPGTGDRSYNEQFF. The CDR3 coding sequence is TGTGCCAGCAGCCCCGGGACAGGGGATCGGTCCTACAATGAGCAGTTCTTC. The chain combines TRBV27 with TRBJ2-1, with 10 bases that match TRBD1. Trimming cost V 6 bases and J 1 base; bases outside gene matches: 9. CDR3 length equals 17 residues. The V gene's germline CDR1 is MNHEY and CDR2 SMNVEV (reference sequence).

The chain has TRBV27 and TRBJ2-3; 10 bases are shared with TRBD1. This CDR3 is built from 15 residues. V lost 5 bases, J lost 1 base, and 3 bases stayed unmatched. CDR1 MNHEY and CDR2 SMNVEV come from the germline V gene (reference sequence). The CDR3 DNA follows: TGTGCCAGCAGTCCTGGGACAGGGGGCACAGATACGCAGTATTTT. Encoded protein: CASSPGTGGTDTQYF.

This clone was seen a single time. The chain couples TRBV27 to TRBJ1-5, with D perhaps matching TRBD1 (6 bases). Trimming removed 6 bases from V and 7 bases from J, with 13 bases in between. The germline V gene encodes CDR1 MNHEY and CDR2 SMNVEV (reference sequence). CDR3 length equals 13 residues. CDR3 sequence: CASRGGRGQPQHF. The CDR3 nucleotides are TGTGCCAGCAGGGGGGGGCGCGGGCAGCCCCAGCATTTT.

The V call is TRBV27, the J call TRBJ2-7; the match to TRBD1 covers 9 bases. V was clipped by 2 bases and J by 7 bases; unmatched bases: 6. This CDR3 comprises 14 residues. Germline loops: CDR1 MNHEY, CDR2 SMNVEV (reference sequence). The CDR3 DNA reads TGTGCCAGCAGTTTACAGGGACAGGGACGAGAGCAGTACTTC. Protein product: CASSLQGQGREQYF.

The chain uses TRBV5-1 and TRBJ2-2; TRBD2 might be the D (6 bases). The CDR3 is 14 residues long. Germline V gene sequence: CDR1 SGHRS, CDR2 YFSETQ. Trimming took 4 bases from V and 1 from J, leaving 8 bases between them. The CDR3 spells CASSVSGNTGELFF. In nucleotides, the CDR3 is TGCGCCAGCAGCGTTAGCGGGAACACCGGGGAGCTGTTTTTT.